This is a list of T cell receptor beta chains from one sample in a study of lymphopenia after photon versus proton radiotherapy. Generated by immunoSEQ multiplex PCR, the TCRdb table keeps only in-frame clones and is missing some. Of around 20,000 clones listed, 80% to 95% were seen once; the top ten hold around 9%. Sequencing was performed on peripheral blood, taken from a patient treated with proton-based radiotherapy. Receptors were obtained from a woman in her seventies with pancreatic cancer. Some clones in this sample may be carry-over from other donors' samples. Both conserved end residues are part of each CDR3. Each record gives: V gene, J gene, CDR3 length, CDR3 protein.

V: TRBV19; J: TRBJ2-7; length: 14; CDR3: CASSTSGSGYEQCF
V: TRBV6-1; J: TRBJ2-1; length: 14; CDR3: CASIRSNSYNEQFF
V: TRBV7-2; J: TRBJ1-3; length: 14; CDR3: CASRDPSSGNTIYF
V: TRBV4-2; J: TRBJ2-7; length: 12; CDR3: CASSQGPYEQYF
V: TRBV19; J: TRBJ2-5; length: 16; CDR3: CASSIGRQGVQETQYF
V: TRBV2; J: TRBJ2-2; length: 13; CDR3: CASSDEAGGELFF
V: TRBV30; J: TRBJ2-3; length: 15; CDR3: CAWSDRQSLTDTQYF
V: TRBV2; J: TRBJ2-7; length: 15; CDR3: CASKAGAPEGNEQYF
V: TRBV6-1; J: TRBJ1-5; length: 15; CDR3: CASRKTGSGNQPQHF
V: TRBV6-5; J: TRBJ1-4; length: 14; CDR3: CASSCSEGNEKLFF
V: TRBV27; J: TRBJ2-6; length: 18; CDR3: CASSAPGQGYSGANVLTF
V: TRBV6-6; J: TRBJ2-3; length: 15; CDR3: CASSFSGADTDTQYF
V: TRBV5-1; J: TRBJ1-2; length: 13; CDR3: CASTATGSNGYTF
V: TRBV5-1; J: TRBJ2-7; length: 11; CDR3: CASSAGYEQYF
V: TRBV2; J: TRBJ2-7; length: 15; CDR3: CASSEGQGATYEQYF
V: TRBV19; J: TRBJ1-4; length: 15; CDR3: CASSIGHPTNEKLFF
V: TRBV5-1; J: TRBJ2-7; length: 14; CDR3: CASSSGTGGREQYF
V: TRBV19; J: TRBJ1-2; length: 15; CDR3: CASTNTWTADYGYTF
V: TRBV5-1; J: TRBJ2-3; length: 16; CDR3: CASSLDSQASTDTQYF
V: TRBV2; J: TRBJ2-2; length: 15; CDR3: CASSPRLAGAGELFF
V: TRBV4-2; J: TRBJ2-1; length: 15; CDR3: CASSQVTRGANEQFF
V: TRBV7-2; J: TRBJ2-1; length: 14; CDR3: CASSLEAGLNEQFF
V: TRBV29-1; J: TRBJ1-1; length: 14; CDR3: CSVEPAGVGTEAFF